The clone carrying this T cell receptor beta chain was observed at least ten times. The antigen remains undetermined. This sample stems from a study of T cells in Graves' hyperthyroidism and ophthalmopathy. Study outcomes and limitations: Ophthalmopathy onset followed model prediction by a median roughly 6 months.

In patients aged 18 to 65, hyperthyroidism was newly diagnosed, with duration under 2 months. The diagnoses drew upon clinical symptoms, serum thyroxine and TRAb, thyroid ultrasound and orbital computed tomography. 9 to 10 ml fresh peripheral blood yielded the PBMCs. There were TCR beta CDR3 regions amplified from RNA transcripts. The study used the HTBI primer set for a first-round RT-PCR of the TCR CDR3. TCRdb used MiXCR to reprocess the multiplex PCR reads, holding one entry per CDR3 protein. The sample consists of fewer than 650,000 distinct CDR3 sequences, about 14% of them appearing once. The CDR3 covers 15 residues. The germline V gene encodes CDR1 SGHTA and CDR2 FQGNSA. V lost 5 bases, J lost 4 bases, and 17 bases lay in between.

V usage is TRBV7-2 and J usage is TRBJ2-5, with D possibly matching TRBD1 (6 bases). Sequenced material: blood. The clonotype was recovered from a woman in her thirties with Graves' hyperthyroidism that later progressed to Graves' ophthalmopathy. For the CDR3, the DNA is TGTGCCAGCAGCGCCAGTCAGATAGGGGGAGAGACCCAGTACTTC. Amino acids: CASSASQIGGETQYF.